This is a list of T cell receptor beta chains from one sample in a study of shared clonotypes between healthy human individuals. Method: immunoSEQ multiplex PCR; TCRdb's copy keeps in-frame clones and lacks some. The sample shows about 1 million clones, around 76% of them seen only once. The sample comprised memory CD4+ T cells sorted from blood. The origin of the receptors is a young man in good health. Both conserved end residues are part of each CDR3. D genes are given only for firm matches. Rows give clone size only sometimes, using once, few, many, or a class for an expanded clone.

-	TRBJ2-5	TRBV7-6	TRBD1	CASSQGGPGETQYF	TGTGCCAGCAGCCAAGGGGGCCCTGGGGAGACCCAGTACTTC
-	TRBJ1-1	TRBV19	-	CASSIERPNTEAFF	TGTGCCAGTAGTATAGAACGGCCGAACACTGAAGCTTTCTTT
-	TRBJ1-5	TRBV11-3	-	CASSLAGKPSNQPQHF	TGTGCCAGCAGCTTAGCTGGCAAACCGAGCAATCAGCCCCAGCATTTT
-	TRBJ2-6	TRBV4-3	TRBD1	CASSHTTGSRANVLTF	TGCGCCAGCAGCCACACGACAGGGTCGAGGGCCAACGTCCTGACTTTC
-	TRBJ2-5	TRBV5-4	-	CASSESRDPGRETQYF	TGTGCCAGCAGCGAAAGCCGGGACCCCGGCCGGGAGACCCAGTACTTC
-	TRBJ2-6	TRBV29-1	-	CSVRMAESLSGANVLTF	TGCAGCGTTAGAATGGCGGAGAGCCTCTCTGGGGCCAACGTCCTGACTTTC
-	TRBJ1-6	TRBV11-2	-	CASSLRETNNSPLHF	TGTGCCAGCAGCTTAAGGGAGACCAATAATTCACCCCTCCACTTT
-	TRBJ2-5	TRBV10-3	-	CAISEGLGETQYF	TGTGCCATCAGTGAAGGGCTCGGGGAGACCCAGTACTTC
-	TRBJ2-3	TRBV19	-	CASSAGTLVATDTQYF	TGTGCCAGTAGCGCTGGGACTCTAGTGGCCACAGATACGCAGTATTTT
once	TRBJ1-5	TRBV7-8	-	CASSLDTVNQPQHF	TGTGCCAGCAGCTTAGATACGGTGAATCAGCCCCAGCATTTT
-	TRBJ1-5	TRBV7-9	-	CASSLRRAGDMEGDQPQHF	TGTGCCAGCAGCTTAAGACGCGCGGGGGACATGGAGGGGGATCAGCCCCAGCATTTT
-	TRBJ1-2	TRBV4-3	-	CASSPSGQGPNYGYTF	TGCGCCAGCAGCCCATCTGGGCAGGGCCCTAACTATGGCTACACCTTC
-	TRBJ2-1	TRBV7-9	-	CASSYSSLDEQFF	TGTGCCAGCAGCTACAGTTCCCTCGATGAGCAGTTCTTC
-	TRBJ2-7	TRBV1	-	CTSSQEVGSEQYF	TGCACCAGCAGCCAAGAGGTAGGGTCCGAGCAGTACTTC
-	TRBJ1-1	TRBV10-3	TRBD1	CAISTGQGAVTEAFF	TGTGCCATCAGTACAGGACAGGGGGCCGTCACTGAAGCTTTCTTT
-	TRBJ2-7	TRBV7-7	-	CASSPTQGTYEQYF	TGTGCTAGCAGCCCTACACAGGGAACCTACGAGCAGTACTTC
-	TRBJ1-1	TRBV19	-	CASRREMNTEAFF	TGTGCCAGTAGGCGGGAGATGAACACTGAAGCTTTCTTT
-	TRBJ1-1	TRBV30	-	CAWSVLGYTEAFF	TGTGCCTGGAGTGTACTCGGATACACTGAAGCTTTCTTT
-	TRBJ2-1	TRBV19	-	CASSTMRGGSYNEQFF	TGTGCCAGTAGTACAATGAGGGGGGGGTCTTACAATGAGCAGTTCTTC
-	TRBJ1-2	TRBV27	TRBD1	CASSLKGQAHYGYTF	TGTGCCAGCAGTTTAAAGGGACAGGCCCACTATGGCTACACCTTC
-	TRBJ1-5	TRBV5-8	TRBD1	CASSLDPGGVNQPQHF	TGTGCCAGCAGCTTGGATCCAGGGGGCGTAAATCAGCCCCAGCATTTT
-	TRBJ1-2	TRBV6-6	TRBD1	CASSQNRGNYGYTF	TGTGCCAGCAGTCAAAACAGGGGGAACTATGGCTACACCTTC
-	TRBJ1-2	TRBV16	-	CASSQSRDTNYGYTF	TGTGCCAGCAGCCAATCCCGGGATACTAACTATGGCTACACCTTC
-	TRBJ1-5	TRBV6-1	-	CASNINTQGHQPQHF	TGTGCCAGCAACATAAACACCCAGGGTCATCAGCCCCAGCATTTT
-	TRBJ2-5	TRBV11-3	-	CASSSGPSTSETQYF	TGTGCCAGCAGCTCAGGACCTAGTACTAGTGAGACCCAGTACTTC